This T cell receptor (beta chain) was observed in a study of cytomegalovirus exposure and HLA in healthy donors. Overall study findings and caveats: Another analysis was done later, and it associated approximately 17,000 TCR beta sequences with HLA alleles at 0.05 false discovery rate.

The PCR employed 60 Vbeta primers together with 13 Jbeta primers. In the authors' workflow: Among the unique TCR beta chains that a later analysis counted, 70 million to 85 million in all, roughly 11 million were shared. Sequencing used immunoSEQ multiplex PCR; TCRdb keeps in-frame clones, though not all of them. V and J calls and clone size are copied from that table; D and trimming were computed from the DNA. The sample totals about 200,000 clones. Of note for this clone: Antigen unknown.

Sequencing used PBMCs. This clonotype originated in a girl aged 2 to 10 in good health and CMV-seropositive.

CDR3 residues: CASSQDQGTYEQYF. The CDR3 DNA follows: TGTGCCAGCAGCCAAGATCAGGGCACCTACGAGCAGTACTTC. This chain uses TRBV4-2 with TRBJ2-7, with D tentatively TRBD1 (5 bases). Trimming left V 0 bases short and J 2 bases short, with 8 bases between. CDR3 size: 14 residues. Germline V lookup: CDR1 LGHNA, CDR2 YNFKEQ.